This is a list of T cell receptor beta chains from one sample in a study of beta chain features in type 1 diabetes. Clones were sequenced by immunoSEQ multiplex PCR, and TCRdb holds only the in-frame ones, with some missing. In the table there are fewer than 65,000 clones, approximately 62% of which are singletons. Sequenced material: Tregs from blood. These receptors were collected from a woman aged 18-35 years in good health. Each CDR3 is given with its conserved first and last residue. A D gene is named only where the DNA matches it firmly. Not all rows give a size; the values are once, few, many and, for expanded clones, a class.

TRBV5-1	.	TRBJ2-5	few	TGCGCCAGCAGCTGGACCCGAATCAGCGGTAGAGAGACCCAGTACTTC	CASSWTRISGRETQYF
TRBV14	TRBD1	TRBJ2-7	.	TGTGCCAGCAGCCAGGACAGGGGTTTGGAGCAGTACTTC	CASSQDRGLEQYF
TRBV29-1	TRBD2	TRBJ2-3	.	TGCAGCGTTAACCCCTCGGGCGGGAGGGCGACAGATACGCAGTATTTT	CSVNPSGGRATDTQYF
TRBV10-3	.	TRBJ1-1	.	TGTGCCATCAGTGAGGGTGGGCCAAACACTGAAGCTTTCTTT	CAISEGGPNTEAFF
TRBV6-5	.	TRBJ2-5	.	TGTGCCAGCAGTACCAATAGGGGGACCCAGTACTTC	CASSTNRGTQYF
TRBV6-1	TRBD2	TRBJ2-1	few	TGTGCCACCACGCCTGCGGGGGGGCTTAATGAGCAGTTCTTC	CATTPAGGLNEQFF
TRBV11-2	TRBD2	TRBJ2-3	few	TGTGCCAGCAGCTTAGGCGAGTACCGGGGACTAGCGAGAGATACGCAGTATTTT	CASSLGEYRGLARDTQYF
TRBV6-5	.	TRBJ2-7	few	TGTGCCAGCAGTCTGTTTATCTACGAGCAGTACTTC	CASSLFIYEQYF
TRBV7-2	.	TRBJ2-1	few	TGTGCCAGCAGCTTGGGACTGTTTAGCTCCTACAATGAGCAGTTCTTC	CASSLGLFSSYNEQFF
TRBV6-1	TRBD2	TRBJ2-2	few	TGTGCCAGCAGTGACGGACTAGCGGGGGCGAACACCGGGGAGCTGTTTTTT	CASSDGLAGANTGELFF
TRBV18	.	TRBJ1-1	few	TGTGCCAGCTCCGAGGGACACCCGAACACTGAAGCTTTCTTT	CASSEGHPNTEAFF
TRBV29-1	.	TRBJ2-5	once	TGCAGCGTTGCCCCAGGGTCTGAGACCCAGTACTTC	CSVAPGSETQYF
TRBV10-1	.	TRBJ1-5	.	TGCGCCAGCAGTGAGTCGATCAGGCCCGAAAGGTGTCAGCCCCAGCATTTT	CASSESIRPERCQPQHF
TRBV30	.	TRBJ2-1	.	TGTGCCTGGAGCGTCCCTCGCGTTGGGGCGCGAACCTACAATGAGCAGTTCTTC	CAWSVPRVGARTYNEQFF
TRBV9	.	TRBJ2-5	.	TGTGCCAGCAGCGTAGGTACGGGGGGCCAGGAGACCCAGTACTTC	CASSVGTGGQETQYF
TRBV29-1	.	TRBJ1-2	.	TGCAGCGTTGATACTAGTCGGGGGGGCGGCTACACCTTC	CSVDTSRGGGYTF
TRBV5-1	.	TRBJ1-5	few	TGCGCCAGCAGCTTGGACGGTTCTAATCAGCCCCAGCATTTT	CASSLDGSNQPQHF
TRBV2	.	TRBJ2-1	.	TGTGCCAGCAGTGAAACCAGTTACAATGAGCAGTTCTTC	CASSETSYNEQFF
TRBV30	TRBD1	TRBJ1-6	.	TGTGCCTGGGTGGGACAGACCCGTTCACCCCTCCACTTT	CAWVGQTRSPLHF
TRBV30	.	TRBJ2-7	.	TGTGCCTGGAGTGGCGTGGTTACCTACGAGCAGTACTTC	CAWSGVVTYEQYF
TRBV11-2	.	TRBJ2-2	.	TGTGCCAGCAGCTTAGATCCAGGGGTCCGGGAGCTGTTTTTT	CASSLDPGVRELFF
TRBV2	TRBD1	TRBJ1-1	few	TGTGCCAGCAGGACAGGGGGCGCGAACACTGAAGCTTTCTTT	CASRTGGANTEAFF
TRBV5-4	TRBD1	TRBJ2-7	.	TGTGCCAGCAGACGGGACAGCTCCTACGAGCAGTACTTC	CASRRDSSYEQYF
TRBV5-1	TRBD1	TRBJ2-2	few	TGCGCCAGCAGCTTGGGGACAGGGATTTACACCGGGGAGCTGTTTTTT	CASSLGTGIYTGELFF
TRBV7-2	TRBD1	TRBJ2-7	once	TGTGCCAGCAGCCCCCAGCCCGGACAGGGGGCCAAGCAGTACTTC	CASSPQPGQGAKQYF
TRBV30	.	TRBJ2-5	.	TGTGCCTGGACCCCGCGGGGAGGGGGCCAAGAGACCCAGTACTTC	CAWTPRGGGQETQYF
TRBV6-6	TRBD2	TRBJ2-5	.	TGTGCCAGCAGCCGAAGACTAGCGGGAGTTGAGACCCAGTACTTC	CASSRRLAGVETQYF
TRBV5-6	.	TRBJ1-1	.	TGTGCCAGCAGCTTAAGTAGCACTGAAGCTTTCTTT	CASSLSSTEAFF
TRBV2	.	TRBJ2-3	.	TGTGCCAGCATGTGGACAAGTACGCAGTATTTT	CASMWTSTQYF
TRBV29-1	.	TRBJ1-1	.	TGCAGCGTTGAGAGGCGGGGAGAGACTGAAGCTTTCTTT	CSVERRGETEAFF
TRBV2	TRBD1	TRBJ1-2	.	TGTGCCAGCAGTTTCGACAGGGACGGATGGGGCTACACCTTC	CASSFDRDGWGYTF
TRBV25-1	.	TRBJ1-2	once	TGTGCCAGCAGTGAAAGGGGTAACGGCTACACCTTC	CASSERGNGYTF
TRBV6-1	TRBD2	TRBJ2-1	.	TGTGCCAGCAGTGAAGCTCATACACTAGCGGAGCAGTTCTTC	CASSEAHTLAEQFF
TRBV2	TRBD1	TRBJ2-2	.	TGTGCCAGCTATCGGGACAGATTCACCGGGGAGCTGTTTTTT	CASYRDRFTGELFF
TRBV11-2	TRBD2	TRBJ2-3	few	TGTGCCAGCAGCTTAAGACTAGCTAGCGGCACAGATACGCAGTATTTT	CASSLRLASGTDTQYF
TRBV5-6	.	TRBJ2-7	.	TGTGCCAGCAGCTTGTTTCAGGGGAGTTTTATCCCCTACGAGCAGTACTTC	CASSLFQGSFIPYEQYF
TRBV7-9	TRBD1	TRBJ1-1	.	TGTGCCAGCAGCTATGAGGGGGCTAACACTGAAGCTTTCTTT	CASSYEGANTEAFF
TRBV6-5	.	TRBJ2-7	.	TGTGCCAGCAGTGATCGCGGACAAACCTACGAGCAGTACTTC	CASSDRGQTYEQYF